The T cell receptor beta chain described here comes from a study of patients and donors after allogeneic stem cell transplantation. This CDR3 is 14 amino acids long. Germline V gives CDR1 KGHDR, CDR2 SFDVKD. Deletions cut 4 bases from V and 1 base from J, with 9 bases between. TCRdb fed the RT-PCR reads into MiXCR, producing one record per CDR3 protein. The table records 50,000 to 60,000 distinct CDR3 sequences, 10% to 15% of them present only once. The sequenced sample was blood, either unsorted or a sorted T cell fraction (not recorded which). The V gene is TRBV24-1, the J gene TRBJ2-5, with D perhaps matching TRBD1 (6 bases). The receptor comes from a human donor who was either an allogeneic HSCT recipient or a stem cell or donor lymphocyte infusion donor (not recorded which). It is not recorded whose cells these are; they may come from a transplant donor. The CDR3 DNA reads TGTGCCACCAGTGAGGGCAGGGGCCAAGAGACCCAGTACTTC. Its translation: CATSEGRGQETQYF.